This TCR beta chain derives from a study of CD8+ T cells in alopecia areata. Findings and caveats of the study: One nonresponder leaves baseline CD8+ expansion's link to response uncertain.

This sample's treatment: oral pan-JAK inhibitor, 5-10 mg twice daily. V was cut by 5 bases and J by 8 bases, with 21 bases left in between. Germline values: CDR1 SEHNR, CDR2 FQNEAQ (reference sequence). There are 15 residues in the CDR3. Sequencing relied on a cDNA template that was reverse transcribed from extracted RNA. Produced via immunoSEQ multiplex PCR; TCRdb's table is partial and in-frame only. The sample has tens of thousands of clones; 29% are singletons. Details on this clone: The antigen is not known. With only one base between it and a far larger clone, this is likely a read error. The sample contains more than one DNA sequence encoding this CDR3.

Sequencing was performed on CD8+ T cells sorted from blood, taken at week 4, from a patient treated with tofacitinib. The V gene is TRBV7-9, the J gene TRBJ1-2; D is undetermined. This TCR was recovered from a human donor with alopecia areata. The CDR3 DNA reads TGTGCCAGCAGCCCCTGGCTTGGTGTGGGTGACGGCTACACCTTC. Translated, it gives CASSPWLGVGDGYTF.